This entry lists 2 T cell receptor beta chains sequenced from one sample in a study of cytomegalovirus exposure and HLA in healthy donors. The PCR employed 60 Vbeta primers together with 13 Jbeta primers. TCRdb keeps only in-frame clones here, not all; method: immunoSEQ multiplex PCR. The table includes 90,000 to 130,000 clones, about 61% detected once. The source material was PBMCs. The receptors originated from a woman in her twenties or thirties in good health and CMV-seronegative.

In this sample, this clone turned up a few times. V usage is TRBV27 and J usage is TRBJ2-1; possible D gene TRBD2, 6 bases. Germline-derived CDR1 and CDR2 are MNHEY and SMNVEV (reference sequence). The CDR3 contains 15 residues. Trimming removed 4 bases at V and 4 bases at J, with 14 bases between. The CDR3 DNA follows: TGTGCCAGCAGTTCTAATTGGCGGGATTACAATGAGCAGTTCTTC. The encoded protein is CASSSNWRDYNEQFF.

V gene TRBV18 combines with J gene TRBJ2-7; 8 bases align to TRBD2. CDR3 length equals 16 residues. Germline V CDR1 and CDR2: KGHSH, LQKENI. V gave up 1 base and J gave up 4 bases; unmatched junction bases: 9. CDR3 coding DNA: TGTGCCAGCTCACCACGGGCGGGAGGTCTATCTTACGAGCAGTACTTC. Its translation is CASSPRAGGLSYEQYF.